This entry lists 10 T cell receptor beta chains sequenced from one sample in a study of blood T cell repertoires in COVID-19. Here immunoSEQ multiplex PCR was the method, and the copy in TCRdb shows in-frame clones only, minus some. The sample lists 35,000 to 40,000 clones, about 85% occurring once. Sequenced: peripheral blood. The receptors derive from a man aged 55 to 70 with COVID-19, enrolled during active disease.

The chain uses TRBV6-1 and TRBJ1-1; D not resolved. V was pared by 1 base and J by 3 bases, with 15 bases between. Germline values: CDR1 MNHNS, CDR2 SASEGT. The CDR3 contains 16 residues. The CDR3 region is CASSEGGRRGYTEAFF. For the CDR3, the DNA is TGTGCCAGCAGTGAAGGAGGACGTCGAGGGTACACTGAAGCTTTCTTT.

This clone was recorded a few times. This chain joins TRBV5-6 and TRBJ2-5; D is possibly TRBD2 (6 bases). V was clipped by 6 bases and J by 0 bases, with 12 bases between them. CDR1 SGHDT and CDR2 YYEEEE come from the germline V gene. This CDR3 is built from 14 residues. CDR3: CASNDGGDQETQYF. CDR3 nucleotides: TGTGCCAGCAACGACGGAGGGGACCAAGAGACCCAGTACTTC.

The chain employs TRBV12-3 or TRBV12-4 and TRBJ2-5; a weak D match, TRBD1 (5 bases). Trimming stripped 8 bases from V and 5 bases from J, with 15 bases between. There are 13 residues in the CDR3. The CDR3: CASHAGLGETQYF. The CDR3 DNA reads TGTGCCAGCCACGCAGGGTTGGGGGAGACCCAGTACTTC.

The V call is TRBV11-3, the J call TRBJ2-1; 9 bases line up with TRBD2. The junction had 8 bases not matched to a gene; V was cut back by 5 bases and J by 9 bases. Looked up from germline, CDR1 is SGHNT and CDR2 is YENEEA. This CDR3 is built from 14 residues. CDR3 protein: CASSPTSGPGEQFF. CDR3 bases: TGTGCCAGCAGCCCGACTAGCGGACCTGGTGAGCAGTTCTTC.

The V and J genes are TRBV29-1 and TRBJ2-1; D is unresolved. V was cut by 7 bases and J by 2 bases, with 15 bases left in between. This CDR3 spans 14 amino acids. CDR1 SQVTM and CDR2 ANQGSEA come from the germline V gene. CDR3 loop: CSAPSLLAYNEQFF. The DNA of the CDR3 is TGCAGCGCTCCTTCGTTGCTAGCCTACAATGAGCAGTTCTTC.

The chain joins TRBV19 to TRBJ1-5, with TRBD1 identical over 7 bases. Trimming cost V 5 bases and J 0 bases; bases outside gene matches: 10. The CDR3 contains 17 residues. Germline V gives CDR1 LNHDA, CDR2 SQIVND (reference sequence). CDR3 protein: CASSLGQALYSNQPQHF. The CDR3 DNA sequence: TGTGCCAGTAGTCTAGGACAGGCCCTATATAGCAATCAGCCCCAGCATTTT.

This chain connects TRBV20-1 to TRBJ2-1, with D possibly matching TRBD2 (6 bases). Trimming took 3 bases from V and 9 from J, leaving 18 bases between them. CDR3 length: 14 residues. Germline CDR1 reads DFQATT; CDR2 reads SNEGSKA (reference sequence). In DNA form, the CDR3 reads TGCAGTGCTAGTCCGGGAGCCCGACCTTTTGAGCAGTTCTTC. Protein product: CSASPGARPFEQFF.

The table lists this clone with a few counts. The chain combines TRBV5-1 with TRBJ2-5; TRBD2 matches 13 bases. The length of the CDR3 is 16 residues. V was clipped by 4 bases and J by 2 bases; unmatched bases: 5. Per the germline V gene, CDR1 is SGHRS and CDR2 is YFSETQ. The CDR3 spells CASSPGLAGAQETQYF. The CDR3 DNA reads TGCGCCAGCAGCCCAGGACTAGCGGGAGCACAAGAGACCCAGTACTTC.

The CDR3 here is CASSSGQPKDSPLHF. CDR3 nucleotides: TGTGCCAGCAGTTCAGGACAACCGAAAGATTCACCCCTCCACTTT. The chain has TRBV27 and TRBJ1-6, with D perhaps matching TRBD1 (5 bases). This CDR3 spans 15 amino acids. Trimming shortened V by 4 bases and J by 8 bases, and 15 bases separated the two germline ends. Germline lookup yields CDR1 MNHEY and CDR2 SMNVEV (reference sequence).

This chain links TRBV7-9 with TRBJ1-1, with D possibly matching TRBD1 (5 bases). Trimming pared 5 bases from V and 11 bases from J, leaving 15 bases between. Germline CDR1 SEHNR, CDR2 FQNEAQ (reference sequence). The CDR3 consists of 12 residues. As DNA, the CDR3 is TGTGCCAGCAGCCTAAACAGGAGATCGGCTTTCTTT. This codes for CASSLNRRSAFF.